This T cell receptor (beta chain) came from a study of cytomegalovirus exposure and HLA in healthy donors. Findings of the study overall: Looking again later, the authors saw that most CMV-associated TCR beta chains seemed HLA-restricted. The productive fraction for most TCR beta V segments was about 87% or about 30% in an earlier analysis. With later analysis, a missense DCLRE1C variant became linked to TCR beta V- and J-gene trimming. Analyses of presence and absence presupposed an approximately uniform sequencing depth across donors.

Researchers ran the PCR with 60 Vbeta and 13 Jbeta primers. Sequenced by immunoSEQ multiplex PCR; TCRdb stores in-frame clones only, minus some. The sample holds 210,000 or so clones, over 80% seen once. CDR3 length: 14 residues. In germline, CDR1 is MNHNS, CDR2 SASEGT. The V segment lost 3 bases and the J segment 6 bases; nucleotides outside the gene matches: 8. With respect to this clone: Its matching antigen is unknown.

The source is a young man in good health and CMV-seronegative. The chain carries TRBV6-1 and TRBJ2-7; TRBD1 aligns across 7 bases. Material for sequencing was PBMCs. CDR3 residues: CASSEAVDRVEQYF. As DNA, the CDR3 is TGTGCCAGCAGTGAGGCCGTTGACAGGGTCGAGCAGTACTTC.